A single sample gave rise to the 32 T cell receptor beta chains below, sequenced in a study of blood T cells in healthy people across ages. Primed by a sample-barcoded 5' primer and a J-beta primer mix, a second PCR proceeded for 7 to 11 cycles. A single record per CDR3 protein comes from TCRdb applying MiXCR to the 5' RACE reads. The repertoire has approximately 360,000 distinct CDR3 sequences, about 49% of them found once; the top ten carry 45% to 65%. Sequencing was performed on blood. The receptors shown here come from a man in his 60s in good health.

This clonotype was seen once. The J gene is TRBJ1-1, the V gene TRBV20-1; D is undetermined. Trimming cost V 2 bases and J 7 bases, with 14 bases left between them. The CDR3 is 13 residues long. CDR1 and CDR2 (germline): DFQATT, SNEGSKA (reference sequence). This CDR3 is CSARKSRNLEAFF. CDR3 sequence (DNA): TGCAGTGCTAGAAAAAGTCGAAATCTTGAAGCTTTCTTT.

A few counts support this clonotype. The genes are TRBV20-1 and TRBJ2-3; 10 positions agree with TRBD2. The V gene's germline CDR1 is DFQATT and CDR2 SNEGSKA (reference sequence). J was trimmed by 4 bases and V by 0 bases; bases with no gene match: 4. This CDR3 contains 15 residues. The CDR3 sequence is CSARDGAGGPDTQYF. For the CDR3, the DNA is TGCAGTGCTAGAGATGGAGCGGGAGGGCCAGATACGCAGTATTTT.

As concerns this clonotype: One end of the junction varies from germline; a read error may be responsible. The rearrangement joins TRBV20-1 to TRBJ1-3; D unresolved. Germline V lookup: CDR1 DFQATT, CDR2 SNEGSKA (reference sequence). The CDR3 runs 14 residues. The CDR3 bases are TGCAGTGCCGAGACTGGCCACTCTGGGAACACCATATATTTT. Protein sequence: CSAETGHSGNTIYF.

V is TRBV20-1 and J is TRBJ2-3; possible D gene TRBD1, 6 bases. V was shortened by 6 bases and J by 0 bases, with 10 bases between the two germline ends. CDR3 length: 13 amino acids. The germline V gene has CDR1 DFQATT and CDR2 SNEGSKA (reference sequence). In nucleotides, the CDR3 is TGCAGTGCCCGGACAGACAGCACAGATACGCAGTATTTT. Protein sequence: CSARTDSTDTQYF.

The genes are TRBV29-1 and TRBJ2-1, with no clear D. Germline-derived CDR1 and CDR2 are SQVTM and ANQGSEA. CDR3 size: 12 residues. Trimming cost V 5 bases and J 4 bases, with 9 bases left between them. CDR3 nucleotide sequence: TGCAGCGTTAAGGCAATATACAATGAGCAGTTCTTC. The encoded protein is CSVKAIYNEQFF.

The rearrangement links TRBV20-1 to TRBJ2-3, with D uncertain. CDR3 length equals 10 residues. Germline V CDR1 and CDR2: DFQATT, SNEGSKA (reference sequence). Trimming took 6 bases from V and 5 from J, leaving 6 bases between them. As DNA, the CDR3 is TGCAGTGCCGCCCTAGATACGCAGTATTTT. Protein product: CSAALDTQYF.

Comments on this clonotype: Being one base from a much bigger clone, this may be a read error. The rearrangement uses TRBV28 and TRBJ2-7, with 8 nucleotides matching TRBD2. The CDR3 contains 16 residues. Germline V gives CDR1 MDHEN, CDR2 SYDVKM. V lost 6 bases, J lost 7 bases, and 17 bases stayed unmatched. The CDR3 DNA reads TGTGCCAGCAGAGGGTGGGCGGGAGGCTCCTACAATGAGCAGTACTTC. Amino acid sequence: CASRGWAGGSYNEQYF.

This clonotype was seen at least ten times. The chain recombines TRBV6-5 with TRBJ2-3; the D is unclear. Looked up from germline, CDR1 is MNHEY and CDR2 is SVGAGI. The V end was cut by 2 bases, the J end by 4 bases, with 10 bases between. This CDR3 region has 14 residues. CDR3 sequence: CASSYGLPADTQYF. Written as DNA, the CDR3 is TGTGCCAGCAGTTACGGTCTCCCCGCAGATACGCAGTATTTT.

The chain employs TRBV7-2 and TRBJ2-6; D is uncertain. V lost 7 bases to trimming and J lost 1 base, with 11 bases between them. The CDR3 has 15 amino acids. Per the germline V gene, CDR1 is SGHTA and CDR2 is FQGNSA. The CDR3 reads CASTQDPSGANVLTF. The CDR3 DNA reads as TGTGCCAGCACCCAAGACCCTTCTGGGGCCAACGTCCTGACTTTC.

The rearrangement uses TRBV4-2 and TRBJ1-2; D is undetermined. Trimming took 0 bases from V and 8 from J, leaving 16 bases between them. This CDR3 has 15 amino acids. Germline CDR1 reads LGHNA; CDR2 reads YNFKEQ. The CDR3 sequence is CASSQDLRDSVGYTF. For the CDR3, the DNA is TGTGCCAGCAGCCAAGACCTCCGGGATAGCGTCGGCTACACCTTC.

Ten or more counts support this clonotype. The chain is built from TRBV6-5 and TRBJ2-1; D is unresolved. Per germline, CDR1 MNHEY and CDR2 SVGAGI. CDR3 length: 17 amino acids. The V end lost 2 bases, the J end lost 8 bases, and 22 bases lay between the germline ends. CDR3 DNA sequence: TGTGCCAGCAGTTACCAGGACCCCTACGGGCCTAGGGATGAGCAGTTCTTC. Amino acid sequence: CASSYQDPYGPRDEQFF.

The chain is built from TRBV29-1 and TRBJ2-1, with D possibly being TRBD1 or TRBD2 (7 bases each). This CDR3 contains 13 residues. From germline, CDR1 is SQVTM and CDR2 ANQGSEA. V was clipped by 7 bases and J by 10 bases, with 20 bases between them. The CDR3 loop is CSATQGGGREQFF. CDR3 in DNA: TGCAGCGCTACTCAGGGGGGGGGCCGAGAGCAGTTCTTC.

This sequence joins TRBV20-1 and TRBJ2-7; D gene ambiguous. CDR1 DFQATT and CDR2 SNEGSKA come from the germline V gene (reference sequence). This CDR3 spans 11 amino acids. Deletions cut 2 bases from V and 3 bases from J, with 5 bases between. Written as DNA, the CDR3 is TGCAGTGCTAGAAGGGACTACGAGCAGTACTTC. Translation gives CSARRDYEQYF.

This chain joins TRBV5-1 and TRBJ1-1, with TRBD1 matching over 9 bases. V shed 3 bases and J 5 bases; nucleotides not matched to a gene: 11. CDR1 and CDR2 from the germline V gene are SGHRS and YFSETQ. The CDR3 consists of 16 residues. CDR3 coding DNA: TGCGCCAGCAGCTCCTCCTCGGGACAGGGCACTACTGAAGCTTTCTTT. Translating gives CASSSSSGQGTTEAFF.

The chain carries TRBV28 and TRBJ2-7; TRBD2 is a possible D gene (5 bases). The CDR3 runs 15 residues. V was shortened by 5 bases and J by 0 bases, with 14 bases between the two germline ends. Germline V gene sequence: CDR1 MDHEN, CDR2 SYDVKM. The CDR3 reads CASSLTGIRSYEQYF. Here the CDR3 DNA reads TGTGCCAGCAGTCTAACCGGGATCCGCTCCTACGAGCAGTACTTC.

In this sample, this clonotype turned up once. The chain joins TRBV4-3 to TRBJ2-7, with D possibly being TRBD1 (5 bases). From germline, CDR1 is LGHNA and CDR2 YSLEER. V was cut by 1 base and J by 6 bases, with 10 bases left in between. The CDR3 has 13 residues. The CDR3 here is CASSQVAQGEQYF. The CDR3 coding sequence is TGCGCCAGCAGCCAAGTAGCCCAGGGCGAGCAGTACTTC.

The chain recombines TRBV20-1 with TRBJ2-1; 9 bases fit TRBD1. The CDR3 has 17 amino acids. V shed 0 bases and J 9 bases; nucleotides not matched to a gene: 15. Germline V lookup: CDR1 DFQATT, CDR2 SNEGSKA (reference sequence). The CDR3 sequence is CSARDHLTGTGSIEQFF. The CDR3 region has the DNA TGCAGTGCTAGAGATCACCTCACTGGGACAGGGAGTATTGAGCAGTTCTTC.

In its sample, this clonotype was seen a few times. The J gene is TRBJ2-4, the V gene TRBV25-1; D is ambiguous. The J call may be incorrect, as the DNA end agrees better with TRBJ2-7. Germline V lookup: CDR1 MGHDK, CDR2 SYGVNS. The CDR3 spans 12 residues. CDR3 amino acids: CASSVGVYEQYF. DNA for the CDR3: TGTGCCAGCAGTGTTGGTGTCTACGAGCAGTACTTC.

This chain joins TRBV29-1 and TRBJ1-1; D unclear. With 5 bases removed from V and 0 bases from J, the gap between germline ends came to 13 bases. Looked up from germline, CDR1 is SQVTM and CDR2 is ANQGSEA. The CDR3 extends over 14 amino acids. As DNA, the CDR3 is TGCAGCGTTTCCCCCGCGGGGATGAACACTGAAGCTTTCTTT. It codes for CSVSPAGMNTEAFF. The full variable domain, with the rest looked up from reference TRBV29-1 and TRBJ1-1, is SAVISQKPSRDICQRGTSLTIQCQVDSQVTMMFWYRQQPGQSLTLIATANQGSEATYESGFVIDKFPISRPNLTFSTLTVSNMSPEDSSIYLCSVSPAGMNTEAFFGQGTRLTVV.

Regarding this clonotype: One end of the junction fails to match germline, which may point to a read error. V and J are TRBV20-1 and TRBJ1-4, with D perhaps matching TRBD1 (6 bases). The germline V gene has CDR1 DFQATT and CDR2 SNEGSKA (reference sequence). There are 14 residues in the CDR3. CDR3 coding DNA: TGCAGTGCTACCTCCGGGACACTAAATGAAGAACTGTTTTTT. Residues: CSATSGTLNEELFF.

The genes are TRBV7-3 and TRBJ2-3, with D possibly being TRBD1 (5 bases). Germline V CDR1 and CDR2: SGHTA, FQGTGA. The CDR3 is 13 residues long. The V end lost 5 bases, the J end lost 6 bases, and 12 bases lay between the germline ends. The CDR3 DNA reads as TGTGCCAGCAGCCTCCTCTGGGGCGATACGCAGTATTTT. It codes for CASSLLWGDTQYF. Looking up the rest from reference TRBV7-3 and TRBJ2-3 gives the full variable domain: GAGVSQTPSNKVTEKGKYVELRCDPISGHTALYWYRQSLGQGPEFLIYFQGTGAADDSGLPNDRFFAVRPEGSVSTLKIQRTERGDSAVYLCASSLLWGDTQYFGPGTRLTVL.

Notes on this clonotype: A junction boundary mismatches the germline segment, possibly from a read error. The genes are TRBV5-1 and TRBJ1-2; the D gene is possibly TRBD1 (5 bases). This CDR3 has 14 residues. Per the germline V gene, CDR1 is SGHRS and CDR2 is YFSETQ. The chain's CDR3 is CACSPQPGHYGYTF. Written as DNA, the CDR3 is TGCGCCTGCAGCCCCCAACCGGGGCACTATGGCTACACCTTC.

This clonotype was picked up a small number of times. The chain couples TRBV7-2 to TRBJ1-1; TRBD1 might be the D (5 bases). The CDR3 totals 13 residues. V gave up 5 bases and J gave up 6 bases, with 13 bases separating them. Germline V lookup: CDR1 SGHTA, CDR2 FQGNSA. CDR3 DNA: TGTGCCAGCAGCACCCCGGGGCGGGCTGAAGCTTTCTTT. This codes for CASSTPGRAEAFF.

Concerning this clonotype itself: A read error may be the cause here, since a much bigger clone is one base away. The chain carries TRBV7-7 and TRBJ2-7; 8 bases fit TRBD1. CDR1 and CDR2 from the germline V gene are SSHAT and FNYEAQ (reference sequence). The CDR3 spans 15 residues. CDR3 sequence (DNA): TGTGCTAGCAGCTGGAAGCAGGGGGCGGACTACGAGCAGTACTTC. Translated, it gives CASSWKQGADYEQYF.

The V and J genes are TRBV7-6 and TRBJ1-4; D possibly corresponds to TRBD1 (5 bases). Germline-derived CDR1 and CDR2 are SGHVS and FNYEAQ. Trimming shortened V by 6 bases and J by 8 bases, and 19 bases separated the two germline ends. The CDR3 is made up of 15 amino acids. Written as DNA, the CDR3 is TGTGCCAGCAGGCGGGCCTTGGGGGTCTCAGAAAAACTGTTTTTT. The encoded protein is CASRRALGVSEKLFF.

In this sample, this clonotype turned up a few times. This rearrangement joins TRBV12-3 or TRBV12-4 to TRBJ1-2; 12 positions agree with TRBD1. CDR3 length: 14 residues. Trimming took 6 bases from V and 4 from J; bases not matched to a gene: 3. The CDR3 spells CASSRDRGLYGYTF. The CDR3 region has the DNA TGTGCCAGCAGCCGGGACAGGGGGCTCTATGGCTACACCTTC.

This clonotype was picked up one time. The chain employs TRBV7-3 and TRBJ2-1, with a tentative D call TRBD2 (5 bases). Trimming took 1 base from V and 5 from J, leaving 9 bases between them. The CDR3 is made up of 14 amino acids. Per germline, CDR1 SGHTA and CDR2 FQGTGA. CDR3 in amino acids: CASSLIGRDNEQFF. CDR3 sequence (DNA): TGTGCCAGCAGCTTAATCGGGCGGGACAATGAGCAGTTCTTC.

This clonotype was recorded at least ten times. CDR3 coding DNA: TGCAGTGCTCCGACTTTCCGGGACGGTTATGGCTACACCTTC. Translation gives CSAPTFRDGYGYTF. This sequence joins TRBV20-1 and TRBJ1-2; TRBD1 is a possible D gene (5 bases). This CDR3 region has 14 residues. Trimming pared 5 bases from V and 5 bases from J, leaving 18 bases between. Germline V gene lookup returns CDR1 DFQATT and CDR2 SNEGSKA (reference sequence).

The CDR3 is CASTNRGGKLFF. The CDR3 region has the DNA TGTGCCAGCACCAACAGGGGAGGAAAACTGTTTTTT. This chain joins TRBV12-3 or TRBV12-4 and TRBJ1-4; TRBD1 matches 7 bases. Trimming cost V 7 bases and J 10 bases; bases outside gene matches: 6. CDR3 size: 12 residues.

This clonotype was seen a handful of times. The chain uses TRBV5-5 and TRBJ1-1; no firm D call. CDR3 length: 14 amino acids. Germline CDR1 is SGHKS and CDR2 is YYEKEE (reference sequence). V lost 0 bases and J lost 5, with 11 bases in between. The DNA for the CDR3 is TGTGCCAGCAGCTTGGACCTATGGAATACTGAAGCTTTCTTT. It specifies CASSLDLWNTEAFF.

This clonotype was found a few times. The rearrangement uses TRBV29-1 and TRBJ1-2; 8 bases align to TRBD1. In germline, CDR1 is SQVTM, CDR2 ANQGSEA. The ends lost 5 bases at V and 7 bases at J; junction bases unmatched: 12. This CDR3 is 14 amino acids long. In DNA form, the CDR3 reads TGCAGCGTTAAAATCGGACAGGGTGCGGGTGGCTACACCTTC. It specifies CSVKIGQGAGGYTF. Full variable domain (rest looked up from reference TRBV29-1 and TRBJ1-2): SAVISQKPSRDICQRGTSLTIQCQVDSQVTMMFWYRQQPGQSLTLIATANQGSEATYESGFVIDKFPISRPNLTFSTLTVSNMSPEDSSIYLCSVKIGQGAGGYTFGSGTRLTVV.

V and J are TRBV7-2 and TRBJ1-2; the D is unclear. Trimming pared 5 bases from V and 2 bases from J, leaving 15 bases between. There are 15 residues in the CDR3. From germline, CDR1 is SGHTA and CDR2 FQGNSA. The CDR3 here is CASSLGSWNNYGYTF. The CDR3 nucleotides are TGTGCCAGCAGCCTCGGGTCCTGGAACAACTATGGCTACACCTTC. Full variable domain (missing parts from reference TRBV7-2 and TRBJ1-2): GAGVSQSPSNKVTEKGKDVELRCDPISGHTALYWYRQSLGQGLEFLIYFQGNSAPDKSGLPSDRFSAERTGGSVSTLTIQRTQQEDSAVYLCASSLGSWNNYGYTFGSGTRLTVV.